These T cell receptor beta chains were read from a single sample in a study of CD8 T cells in Susac syndrome. TCRdb itself ran the immunoSEQ multiplex PCR reads through MiXCR, one entry per CDR3 protein. The sample has 210,000 or so distinct CDR3 sequences; roughly nine tenths are singletons. The sequencing input was CD8+ T cells from PBMCs. Every receptor here comes from a human donor with multiple sclerosis. The CDR3 runs from the conserved cysteine through the conserved F or W. D genes are given only for firm matches. The listing skips clone size in some rows; elsewhere it reads once, few, many or a size class.

abundance	d_gene	len	v_gene	j_gene	CDR3aa	CDR3nt
NA	TRBD2	16	TRBV15	TRBJ2-1	CATSREIAGANNEQFF	TGTGCCACCAGCAGAGAGATAGCGGGGGCCAACAATGAGCAGTTCTTC
NA	NA	14	TRBV9	TRBJ2-4	CASSVAASWDIQYF	TGTGCCAGCAGCGTAGCTGCCAGTTGGGACATTCAGTACTTC
NA	NA	16	TRBV29-1	TRBJ2-6	CSVLQGKDSGANVLTF	TGCAGCGTTCTGCAGGGAAAGGACTCTGGGGCCAACGTCCTGACTTTC
NA	NA	14	TRBV12-3/TRBV12-4	TRBJ2-1	CASSTSGSGNEQFF	TGTGCCAGCAGTACCTCCGGGAGTGGCAATGAGCAGTTCTTC
NA	TRBD2	14	TRBV10-3	TRBJ2-7	CAISEAGGRNEQYF	TGTGCCATCAGTGAGGCGGGGGGGCGGAACGAGCAGTACTTC
NA	NA	12	TRBV13	TRBJ2-7	CASSPTPGERYF	TGTGCCAGCAGCCCAACCCCGGGAGAGCGGTACTTC
NA	TRBD2	13	TRBV15	TRBJ2-3	CATSSLLAPSQYF	TGTGCCACCAGCAGTTTACTAGCGCCATCGCAGTATTTT
NA	NA	13	TRBV9	TRBJ1-3	CASGLNSGNTIYF	TGTGCCAGTGGTCTTAACTCTGGAAACACCATATATTTT
NA	NA	14	TRBV19	TRBJ2-5	CASKPFQGWGTQYF	TGTGCCAGTAAACCGTTTCAGGGTTGGGGGACCCAGTACTTC
NA	NA	14	TRBV25-1	TRBJ2-7	CAKHPGEDSYEQYF	TGTGCCAAGCATCCGGGGGAAGACTCCTACGAGCAGTACTTC
once	NA	15	TRBV27	TRBJ1-4	CASSLLGGGNEKLFF	TGTGCCAGCAGTTTATTAGGGGGGGGTAATGAAAAACTGTTTTTT
NA	NA	15	TRBV5-4	TRBJ2-1	CASSLVASSYNEQFF	TGTGCCAGCAGCTTGGTGGCGAGCTCCTACAATGAGCAGTTCTTC
NA	NA	13	TRBV5-4	TRBJ2-7	CASSLELSYEQYF	TGTGCCAGCAGCTTGGAGCTCTCCTACGAGCAGTACTTC
NA	NA	13	TRBV6-5	TRBJ1-1	CASSYSRAGEAFF	TGTGCCAGCAGTTACTCTAGGGCAGGGGAAGCTTTCTTT
NA	NA	13	TRBV20-1	TRBJ2-7	CSARGRFLNEQYF	TGCAGTGCTAGGGGCAGGTTTTTGAACGAGCAGTACTTC
NA	TRBD1	13	TRBV5-1	TRBJ1-1	CASSGDRDTEAFF	TGCGCCAGCAGCGGCGACAGGGACACTGAAGCTTTCTTT
once	NA	14	TRBV7-9	TRBJ2-7	CASSSGHLSYEQYF	TGTGCCAGCAGCTCCGGTCATCTCTCCTACGAGCAGTACTTC